The present TCR beta chain was sequenced within a study of T-cell memory formation after mild COVID-19. MiXCR, run by TCRdb on the 5' RACE reads, gives a single entry per CDR3 protein. Here the sample spans around 110,000 distinct CDR3 sequences, approximately 15% being singletons. The sample comprised PBMCs or a T cell subset sorted from them (not recorded which). The TCR was taken from a man aged 18 to 30 who had mild COVID-19 (a few samples of this study predate the infection). Cell type and time point are not known.

Written as DNA, the CDR3 is TGTGCCAGTCAGGAGTATTTCCACACTGAAGCTTTCTTT. This codes for CASQEYFHTEAFF. V and J are TRBV19 and TRBJ1-1; D not resolved. Germline V gene sequence: CDR1 LNHDA, CDR2 SQIVND (reference sequence). Trimming cost V 8 bases and J 3 bases, with 13 bases left between them. This CDR3 is built from 13 residues.